These T cell receptor beta chains were read from a single sample in a study of a mutant IDH1 vaccine in newly diagnosed glioma. The protocol was immunoSEQ multiplex PCR, while the TCRdb copy is restricted to in-frame clones and leaves out a portion. This table has tens of thousands of clones, 88% appearing once. The antigens these receptors bind are not known. The sequences come from PBMCs, collected from a glioma patient whose treatment included an IDH1 peptide vaccine. These receptors were collected from a woman aged 40 to 50 with glioma. Each CDR3 is given with its conserved first and last residue. D genes are given only for firm matches. For some rows the clone size is stated as once, few or many, or as a class when expanded; others skip it.

size	J	D	V	CDR3	DNA
.	TRBJ2-1	.	TRBV5-1	CASSDGLMDEQFF	TGCGCCAGCAGCGACGGCCTGATGGATGAGCAGTTCTTC
.	TRBJ2-2	.	TRBV6-1	CASSMDRVRELFF	TGTGCCAGCAGCATGGACAGAGTGCGGGAGCTGTTTTTT
.	TRBJ2-3	TRBD1	TRBV5-1	CASSFRDRGTDTQYF	TGCGCCAGCAGCTTTCGGGACAGGGGCACAGATACGCAGTATTTT
.	TRBJ2-7	TRBD1	TRBV5-6	CASSSDRAHEQYF	TGTGCCAGCAGCTCGGACAGGGCCCACGAGCAGTACTTC
.	TRBJ1-2	.	TRBV19	CASRTDPAGSGYGYTF	TGTGCCAGTAGAACAGACCCAGCAGGGTCCGGCTATGGCTACACCTTC
.	TRBJ2-7	.	TRBV2	CASSELGFSYEQYF	TGTGCCAGCAGTGAACTAGGGTTTTCCTACGAGCAGTACTTC
.	TRBJ2-6	.	TRBV5-1	CASSPTGWTGANVLTF	TGCGCCAGCAGCCCCACAGGGTGGACTGGGGCCAACGTCCTGACTTTC
.	TRBJ2-6	.	TRBV19	CASRSVAGANVLTF	TGTGCCAGTAGATCGGTAGCTGGGGCCAACGTCCTGACTTTC
.	TRBJ2-4	.	TRBV6-1	CASSDRVGLAKNIQYF	TGTGCCAGCAGTGATCGCGTGGGGTTAGCCAAAAACATTCAGTACTTC
.	TRBJ1-5	.	TRBV19	CASSILGAYSNQPQHF	TGTGCCAGTAGTATTCTGGGGGCTTATAGCAATCAGCCCCAGCATTTT
.	TRBJ2-7	.	TRBV7-9	CASSLIVTGYEQYF	TGTGCCAGCAGCTTAATAGTGACAGGCTACGAGCAGTACTTC
.	TRBJ2-5	TRBD2	TRBV19	CASSMGGLAGAKETQYF	TGTGCCAGTAGTATGGGGGGGCTAGCGGGGGCGAAAGAGACCCAGTACTTC
.	TRBJ2-7	.	TRBV28	CASSFEGGTYEQYF	TGTGCCAGCAGTTTCGAGGGAGGAACCTACGAGCAGTACTTC
.	TRBJ1-2	.	TRBV6-1	CASTQGRGYTF	TGTGCCAGCACGCAGGGCCGGGGCTACACCTTC
.	TRBJ1-5	.	TRBV7-8	CASSLEAGAQPQHF	TGTGCCAGCAGCTTAGAGGCAGGGGCTCAGCCCCAGCATTTT
.	TRBJ2-1	.	TRBV4-2	CASSPKGDEQFF	TGTGCCAGCAGTCCGAAGGGGGATGAGCAGTTCTTC
.	TRBJ2-5	TRBD1	TRBV7-2	CASSSKPTGVKTQYF	TGTGCCAGCAGCTCAAAACCTACAGGGGTGAAGACCCAGTACTTC
.	TRBJ2-7	.	TRBV7-9	CASSLAPRYEQYF	TGTGCCAGCAGCTTAGCCCCGAGGTACGAGCAGTACTTC
.	TRBJ2-1	TRBD2	TRBV19	CASSMRPSGGSVFYEQFF	TGTGCCAGTAGTATGAGGCCTAGCGGGGGGTCGGTTTTTTATGAGCAGTTCTTC
.	TRBJ1-2	TRBD1	TRBV7-2	CASSLVDGRGPGYGYTF	TGTGCCAGCAGCTTAGTTGACGGCAGGGGGCCGGGCTATGGCTACACCTTC
few	TRBJ2-1	.	TRBV14	CASSQEGQGRYNEQFF	TGTGCCAGCAGCCAAGAGGGTCAGGGACGTTACAATGAGCAGTTCTTC
.	TRBJ2-2	.	TRBV6-5	CASTPGTGELFF	TGTGCCAGCACCCCTGGGACCGGGGAGCTGTTTTTT
.	TRBJ1-1	.	TRBV6-1	CASSEDWYLTEAFF	TGTGCCAGCAGTGAAGACTGGTATCTCACTGAAGCTTTCTTT
.	TRBJ1-4	.	TRBV18	CASSPPGLTNEKLFF	TGTGCCAGCTCACCACCGGGGCTCACTAATGAAAAACTGTTTTTT
.	TRBJ1-4	TRBD1	TRBV14	CASSQGKVRQGRRTGNEKLFF	TGTGCCAGCAGCCAAGGAAAGGTGAGACAGGGAAGAAGAACGGGGAATGAAAAACTGTTTTTT
.	TRBJ2-3	.	TRBV4-1	CASSQADSSTDTQYF	TGCGCCAGCAGCCAAGCTGACAGTAGCACAGATACGCAGTATTTT
.	TRBJ2-3	.	TRBV29-1	CSVSPYTDTQYF	TGCAGCGTGTCTCCGTACACAGATACGCAGTATTTT
.	TRBJ1-1	.	TRBV6-5	CASYRDHGTEAFF	TGTGCCAGCTACCGGGATCATGGGACTGAAGCTTTCTTT
.	TRBJ2-1	.	TRBV5-1	CASSPEGPSSYNEQFF	TGCGCCAGCAGCCCCGAGGGACCGAGCTCCTACAATGAGCAGTTCTTC
.	TRBJ2-1	.	TRBV5-1	CASSIPYNEQFF	TGCGCCAGCAGTATACCGTACAATGAGCAGTTCTTC
.	TRBJ2-5	TRBD2	TRBV4-1	CASSQGTSTSARETQYF	TGCGCCAGCAGCCAAGGTACCTCGACTAGCGCCAGAGAGACCCAGTACTTC
.	TRBJ1-1	.	TRBV7-9	CASSSSRDMNTEAFF	TGTGCCAGCAGCTCAAGTAGGGACATGAACACTGAAGCTTTCTTT
.	TRBJ1-2	.	TRBV7-2	CASSSLGAFRGYTF	TGTGCCAGCAGCTCCCTCGGGGCATTCAGGGGCTACACCTTC
.	TRBJ2-3	TRBD2	TRBV7-2	CASSLGLAGGFTDTQYF	TGTGCCAGCAGCTTGGGACTAGCGGGGGGGTTCACAGATACGCAGTATTTT
.	TRBJ1-2	.	TRBV15	CATSRDGRQTYGYTF	TGTGCCACCAGCAGAGATGGGAGACAAACCTATGGCTACACCTTC
.	TRBJ1-5	.	TRBV4-2	CASSQEGFPNQPQHF	TGTGCCAGCAGCCAAGAGGGGTTTCCCAATCAGCCCCAGCATTTT
.	TRBJ2-3	.	TRBV7-2	CASSLGLGNTDTQYF	TGTGCCAGCAGCTTGGGACTCGGAAACACAGATACGCAGTATTTT
.	TRBJ2-2	.	TRBV4-1	CASSQEGTVHGELFF	TGCGCCAGCAGCCAAGAAGGGACGGTCCACGGGGAGCTGTTTTTT
.	TRBJ2-2	.	TRBV5-4	CASSSRGWELFF	TGTGCCAGCAGCTCGAGGGGGTGGGAGCTGTTTTTT
few	TRBJ1-2	.	TRBV7-2	CASSQRLVYTF	TGTGCCAGCAGTCAAAGGCTCGTCTACACCTTC
.	TRBJ1-2	.	TRBV4-1	CASSQVLAGDAYGYTF	TGCGCCAGCAGCCAAGTTCTAGCAGGGGACGCCTATGGCTACACCTTC
.	TRBJ2-5	.	TRBV6-4	CASSDSRTHTTKETQYF	TGTGCCAGCAGTGACTCCCGGACTCATACAACCAAAGAGACCCAGTACTTC
.	TRBJ1-6	TRBD1	TRBV2	CASRDRAVYSPLHF	TGTGCCAGCAGAGACAGGGCCGTGTATTCACCCCTCCACTTT
.	TRBJ2-7	.	TRBV7-6	CASSLGPITYEQYF	TGTGCCAGCAGCTTAGGCCCCATAACCTACGAGCAGTACTTC
.	TRBJ1-1	TRBD1	TRBV5-1	CASSEPGQPNTEAFF	TGCGCCAGCAGCGAACCGGGACAGCCCAACACTGAAGCTTTCTTT
.	TRBJ2-5	.	TRBV2	CASQGEETQYF	TGTGCCAGCCAGGGCGAAGAGACCCAGTACTTC
.	TRBJ1-3	.	TRBV21-1	CASSKKGQGAHSGNTIYF	TGTGCCAGCAGCAAAAAGGGACAGGGGGCTCACTCTGGAAACACCATATATTTT
.	TRBJ1-5	.	TRBV19	CASRYQGDGQPQHF	TGTGCCAGTAGATATCAAGGGGACGGTCAGCCCCAGCATTTT
.	TRBJ2-2	TRBD2	TRBV9	CASSVELGLAGLNTGELFF	TGTGCCAGCAGCGTCGAACTGGGACTAGCGGGTTTGAACACCGGGGAGCTGTTTTTT
.	TRBJ1-5	.	TRBV14	CASSQGSFQPQHF	TGTGCCAGCAGCCAAGGATCGTTTCAGCCCCAGCATTTT
.	TRBJ1-2	TRBD1	TRBV2	CASITGGHYGYTF	TGTGCCAGCATCACAGGGGGCCACTATGGCTACACCTTC
.	TRBJ2-7	.	TRBV4-1	CASSQAYQLYEQYF	TGCGCCAGCAGCCAAGCGTACCAACTCTACGAGCAGTACTTC
.	TRBJ2-5	TRBD2	TRBV9	CASSPGGGGPQETQYF	TGTGCCAGCAGCCCTGGAGGCGGGGGGCCACAAGAGACCCAGTACTTC